This TCR beta chain was observed in a study of T cells after yellow fever vaccination. The V segment lost 6 bases and the J segment 9 bases; nucleotides outside the gene matches: 15. The length of the CDR3 is 15 residues. Germline loops: CDR1 MNHEY, CDR2 SMNVEV (reference sequence). This clonotype has more than one count but fewer than ten. Via MiXCR, TCRdb re-called the 5' RACE reads, giving one row per CDR3 protein. The table includes under 350,000 distinct CDR3 sequences, roughly 3.9% detected once. The V gene is TRBV27, the J gene TRBJ1-2, with 8 positions matching TRBD1. The sequenced sample was PBMCs, obtained 5 days after the yellow fever booster vaccination. The clonotype was recovered from a man aged 18 to 35 who received the YFV17D yellow fever vaccine. CDR3 residues: CASSPTGEGRMSYTF. CDR3 coding DNA: TGTGCCAGCAGCCCGACAGGGGAAGGGAGGATGAGCTACACCTTC.